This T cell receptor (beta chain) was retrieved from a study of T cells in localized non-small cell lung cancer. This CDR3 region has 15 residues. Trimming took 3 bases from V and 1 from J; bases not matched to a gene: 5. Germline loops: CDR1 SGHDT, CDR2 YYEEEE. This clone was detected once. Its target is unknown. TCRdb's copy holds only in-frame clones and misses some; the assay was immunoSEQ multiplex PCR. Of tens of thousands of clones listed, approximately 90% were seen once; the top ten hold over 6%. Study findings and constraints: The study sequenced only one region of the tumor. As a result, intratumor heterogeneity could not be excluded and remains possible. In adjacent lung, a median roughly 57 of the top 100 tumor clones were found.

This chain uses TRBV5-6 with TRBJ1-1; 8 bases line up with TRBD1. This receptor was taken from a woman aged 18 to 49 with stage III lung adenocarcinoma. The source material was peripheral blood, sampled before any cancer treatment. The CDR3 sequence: CASSSLDRENTEAFF. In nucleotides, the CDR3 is TGTGCCAGCAGCTCCTTGGACAGGGAGAACACTGAAGCTTTCTTT.